Below, 18 T cell receptor beta chains from the same sample are listed, as sequenced in a study of blood T cell repertoires in COVID-19. Measured with immunoSEQ multiplex PCR; TCRdb has only the in-frame clones, and not every one. The data contain about 210,000 clones, 87% of them singletons. Sequenced: PBMCs or T cells enriched from blood (not recorded which). The receptors were gathered from a man in his late teens or twenties with acute COVID-19.

As for this clone: At the DNA level, this CDR3 is encoded by other sequences in the same sample as well. V is TRBV27 and J is TRBJ2-7, with 10 bases identical to TRBD1. Looked up from germline, CDR1 is MNHEY and CDR2 is SMNVEV (reference sequence). This CDR3 contains 14 residues. With 6 bases clipped from V and 2 bases from J, the junction kept 4 bases outside the gene matches. The CDR3 nucleotides are TGTGCCAGCAGCTCGGGACAGGGGCCCTACGAGCAGTACTTC. Translated, it gives CASSSGQGPYEQYF.

DNA for the CDR3: TGTGCCAGCAGTGACGTTGACAGGGTCTATGGCTACACCTTC. It is translated as CASSDVDRVYGYTF. The chain carries TRBV25-1 and TRBJ1-2; 7 bases are a match to TRBD1. Per germline, CDR1 MGHDK and CDR2 SYGVNS. V trimming: 3 bases; J trimming: 4 bases; junction bases outside the gene matches: 5. CDR3 size: 14 residues.

This clone has only one observation. The J gene is TRBJ1-2, the V gene TRBV9, with TRBD1 identical over 8 bases. Germline V gives CDR1 SGDLS, CDR2 YYNGEE. The CDR3 covers 15 residues. V trimming: 3 bases; J trimming: 8 bases; junction bases outside the gene matches: 12. The DNA of the CDR3 is TGTGCCAGCAGCGACGACAGGGGCCAGCTAGGGGGCTACACCTTC. Protein sequence: CASSDDRGQLGGYTF. Variable domain in full (rest from reference TRBV9 and TRBJ1-2): DSGVTQTPKHLITATGQRVTLRCSPRSGDLSVYWYQQSLDQGLQFLIQYYNGEERAKGNILERFSAQQFPDLHSELNLSSLELGDSALYFCASSDDRGQLGGYTFGSGTRLTVV.

The CDR3: CAWGGQVNSPLHF. DNA of the CDR3: TGTGCCTGGGGAGGACAGGTTAATTCACCCCTCCACTTT. The J gene is TRBJ1-6, the V gene TRBV30; 7 positions agree with TRBD1. Germline-derived CDR1 and CDR2 are GTSNPN and SVGIG (reference sequence). V shed 5 bases and J 6 bases; nucleotides not matched to a gene: 4. The CDR3 extends over 13 amino acids.

The chain has TRBV6-2 or TRBV6-3 and TRBJ2-3, with 10 bases lining up with TRBD2. CDR1 and CDR2 from the germline V gene are MNHEY and SVGEGT. V trimming: 0 bases; J trimming: 7 bases; junction bases outside the gene matches: 16. The CDR3 covers 19 residues. In DNA, the CDR3 is TGTGCCAGCAGTTACTCGGGGACTAGCGTTTTAAGGGGACAGAATACGCAGTATTTT. Its protein product is CASSYSGTSVLRGQNTQYF.

The rearrangement uses TRBV7-8 and TRBJ2-7; D is possibly TRBD2 (5 bases). Looked up from germline, CDR1 is SGHVS and CDR2 is FQNEAQ. The CDR3 has 13 residues. Between the trimmed V and J ends, which lost 1 base and 4 bases, there was a span of 8 bases. The CDR3 DNA reads as TGTGCCAGCAGCTTAGGAGGGCTTTACGAGCAGTACTTC. Its translation is CASSLGGLYEQYF.

This clone was observed a single time. The chain uses TRBV5-6 and TRBJ1-1, with unresolved D. V lost 3 bases and J lost 4, with 13 bases in between. CDR3 length: 14 amino acids. Germline V gives CDR1 SGHDT, CDR2 YYEEEE. The CDR3 region is CASSWREGLTEAFF. In DNA, the CDR3 is TGTGCCAGCAGCTGGAGGGAAGGGCTCACTGAAGCTTTCTTT. The whole variable domain, remainder taken from reference TRBV5-6 and TRBJ1-1, is DAGVTQSPTHLIKTRGQQVTLRCSPKSGHDTVSWYQQALGQGPQFIFQYYEEEERQRGNFPDRFSGHQFPNYSSELNVNALLLGDSALYLCASSWREGLTEAFFGQGTRLTVV.

The rearrangement joins TRBV28 to TRBJ2-7, with D possibly being TRBD2 (5 bases). The V end lost 4 bases, the J end lost 4 bases, and 17 bases lay between the germline ends. Germline CDR1 MDHEN, CDR2 SYDVKM. This CDR3 is built from 15 residues. The CDR3 here is CASSSSPGMIYEQYF. The CDR3 coding sequence is TGTGCCAGCAGTTCCTCTCCCGGGATGATTTACGAGCAGTACTTC.

This clone appeared once. The chain is built from TRBV11-2 and TRBJ2-5, with 9 bases that match TRBD1. Trimming removed 5 bases from V and 2 bases from J; junction bases left unmatched: 3. The germline CDR1 and CDR2 sequences are SGHAT and FQNNGV. The CDR3 is 14 residues long. The CDR3 coding sequence is TGTGCCAGCAGCGGGGGGACAGGGCAAGAGACCCAGTACTTC. Translated: CASSGGTGQETQYF.

The rearrangement links TRBV2 to TRBJ2-2, with 7 positions matching TRBD1. Germline CDR1 and CDR2: SNHLY and FYNNEI. This CDR3 contains 15 residues. With 3 bases clipped from V and 0 bases from J, the junction kept 1 base outside the gene matches. The CDR3 protein is CASSDDRANTGELFF. The CDR3 DNA reads as TGTGCCAGCAGTGACGACAGGGCGAACACCGGGGAGCTGTTTTTT.

To note about this clone: The sample contains more than one DNA sequence encoding this CDR3. This sequence joins TRBV7-9 and TRBJ1-2, with a weak D call TRBD1 (6 bases). Germline assignment: CDR1 SEHNR and CDR2 FQNEAQ (reference sequence). The CDR3 covers 13 residues. With 4 bases removed from V and 2 bases from J, the gap between germline ends came to 8 bases. The CDR3 nucleotides are TGTGCCAGCAGCTCCGGACAGAACTATGGCTACACCTTC. Its protein product is CASSSGQNYGYTF.

The V gene is TRBV28, the J gene TRBJ1-2; 9 bases align to TRBD1. Germline assignment: CDR1 MDHEN and CDR2 SYDVKM. This CDR3 is 15 amino acids long. J lost 6 bases, V lost 6 bases, and 11 bases had no gene match. The CDR3 protein is CASSTSGTGPHGYTF. The CDR3, as DNA: TGTGCCAGCAGCACATCCGGGACAGGGCCCCATGGCTACACCTTC.

V usage is TRBV5-1 and J usage is TRBJ2-3, with TRBD1 identical over 8 bases. Germline V CDR1 and CDR2: SGHRS, YFSETQ. The V segment lost 1 base and the J segment 5 bases; nucleotides outside the gene matches: 6. There are 15 residues in the CDR3. The CDR3 nucleotides are TGCGCCAGCAGCTTGCAGGGGGCTATCCGAGATACGCAGTATTTT. Its translation is CASSLQGAIRDTQYF. The full variable domain, in which reference TRBV5-1 and TRBJ2-3 provide the parts outside the CDR3, is KAGVTQTPRYLIKTRGQQVTLSCSPISGHRSVSWYQQTPGQGLQFLFEYFSETQRNKGNFPGRFSGRQFSNSRSEMNVSTLELGDSALYLCASSLQGAIRDTQYFGPGTRLTVL.

The rearrangement uses TRBV27 and TRBJ1-2, with 11 bases identical to TRBD1. CDR3 length equals 13 residues. Germline-derived CDR1 and CDR2 are MNHEY and SMNVEV (reference sequence). The V and J ends lost 4 bases and 6 bases, in that order; junction bases with no gene match: 1. The CDR3 reads CASSWGQGDGYTF. CDR3 bases: TGTGCCAGCAGTTGGGGACAGGGGGATGGCTACACCTTC.

As to this clone: This sample includes further DNA sequences coding for the same CDR3. The V call is TRBV28, the J call TRBJ1-1; tentative D call: TRBD1 (5 bases). Trimming pared 6 bases from V and 0 bases from J, leaving 8 bases between. The length of the CDR3 is 13 residues. Per germline, CDR1 MDHEN and CDR2 SYDVKM. CDR3 loop: CASRGPMNTEAFF. As DNA, the CDR3 is TGTGCCAGCAGGGGGCCTATGAACACTGAAGCTTTCTTT.

The CDR3 bases are TGTGCCAGCAGCATATCAGGGGGCTTGGATCAGCCCCAGCATTTT. Amino acid sequence: CASSISGGLDQPQHF. V and J are TRBV9 and TRBJ1-5; the match to TRBD1 covers 8 bases. V trimming: 4 bases; J trimming: 5 bases; junction bases outside the gene matches: 8. This CDR3 is 15 amino acids long. Germline CDR1 SGDLS, CDR2 YYNGEE. The complete variable domain, with remaining parts taken from reference TRBV9 and TRBJ1-5, reads DSGVTQTPKHLITATGQRVTLRCSPRSGDLSVYWYQQSLDQGLQFLIQYYNGEERAKGNILERFSAQQFPDLHSELNLSSLELGDSALYFCASSISGGLDQPQHFGDGTRLSIL.

The gene calls are TRBV11-3 and TRBJ2-2; 7 positions match TRBD1. The CDR3 totals 15 residues. V lost 4 bases, J lost 6 bases, and 8 bases stayed unmatched. Germline loops: CDR1 SGHNT, CDR2 YENEEA. Written as DNA, the CDR3 is TGTGCCAGCAGCTCCCGACAGGGAAGGGCCGGGGAGCTGTTTTTT. Residues: CASSSRQGRAGELFF.

The chain couples TRBV11-3 to TRBJ1-2; 9 nucleotides align to TRBD1. Unmatched junction bases numbered 13, after V lost 0 bases and J lost 8 bases. In germline, CDR1 is SGHNT, CDR2 YENEEA. The CDR3 sequence is 17 residues long. The CDR3 loop is CASSLEVWDRAKSGYTF. In nucleotides, the CDR3 is TGTGCCAGCAGCTTAGAGGTTTGGGACAGGGCGAAGTCAGGCTACACCTTC.